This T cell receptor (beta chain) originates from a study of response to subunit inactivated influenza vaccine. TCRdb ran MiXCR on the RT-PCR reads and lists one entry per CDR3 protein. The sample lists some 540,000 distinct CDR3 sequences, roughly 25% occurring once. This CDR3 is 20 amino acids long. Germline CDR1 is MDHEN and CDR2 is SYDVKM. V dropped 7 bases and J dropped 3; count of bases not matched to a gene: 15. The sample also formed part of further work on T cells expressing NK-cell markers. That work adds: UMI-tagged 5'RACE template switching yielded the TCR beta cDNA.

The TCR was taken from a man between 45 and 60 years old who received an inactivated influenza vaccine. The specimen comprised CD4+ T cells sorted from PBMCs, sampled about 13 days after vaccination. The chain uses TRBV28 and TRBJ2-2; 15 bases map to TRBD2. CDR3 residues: CASIKFVGLAGGFDTGELFF. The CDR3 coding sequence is TGTGCCAGCATAAAGTTCGTTGGACTAGCGGGAGGGTTCGACACCGGGGAGCTGTTTTTT. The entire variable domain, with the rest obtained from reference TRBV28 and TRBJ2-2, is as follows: DVKVTQSSRYLVKRTGEKVFLECVQDMDHENMFWYRQDPGLGLRLIYFSYDVKMKEKGDIPEGYSVSREKKERFSLILESASTNQTSMYLCASIKFVGLAGGFDTGELFFGEGSRLTVL.